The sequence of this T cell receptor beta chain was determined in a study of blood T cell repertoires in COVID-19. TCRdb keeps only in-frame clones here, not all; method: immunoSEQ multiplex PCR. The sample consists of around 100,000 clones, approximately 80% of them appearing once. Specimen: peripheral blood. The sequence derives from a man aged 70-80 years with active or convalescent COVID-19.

This CDR3 is CAISDGGTGKMGNQPQHF. In nucleotides, the CDR3 is TGTGCCATCAGTGATGGCGGGACAGGTAAAATGGGCAATCAGCCCCAGCATTTT. V usage is TRBV10-3 and J usage is TRBJ1-5, with 8 bases aligning to TRBD1. The CDR3 length is 18 residues. Germline CDR1 ENHRY, CDR2 SYGVKD. V shed 3 bases, J shed 2 bases, and the junction held 12 bases outside the gene matches.